This TCR beta chain was retrieved from a study of cytomegalovirus exposure and HLA in healthy donors. About the research overall: Earlier, 180 million or so T cells were analyzed, and 117 million unique TCR beta sequences were found among them.

Overall study findings and caveats: Later analysis suggested links between common viral pathogens and several top significant clusters.

This clone was observed a few times. What it binds is not known. The V end lost 5 bases, the J end lost 0 bases, and 11 bases lay between the germline ends. This CDR3 is built from 15 residues. Germline assignment: CDR1 LNHDA and CDR2 SQIVND (reference sequence). Though probably carrying unrecorded immune exposures, donors were nominally healthy at sampling. This PCR relied on a set of 60 Vbeta primers and 13 Jbeta primers. The method was immunoSEQ multiplex PCR; TCRdb's version includes in-frame clones alone and lacks a portion of them. The sample holds about 130,000 clones; about 10% are singletons and the top ten take more than 6.5%.

This receptor was taken from a woman aged 40 to 50 in good health and CMV-seropositive. J is TRBJ2-1 and V is TRBV19, with D possibly matching TRBD2 (5 bases). Sequencing input: PBMCs. The CDR3 sequence: CASSVDFSSYNEQFF. Written as DNA, the CDR3 is TGTGCCAGTAGTGTGGACTTTAGCTCCTACAATGAGCAGTTCTTC.